These 13 T cell receptor beta chains share one sample of origin, sequenced in a study of T cell clonality in common variable immunodeficiency. Method: immunoSEQ multiplex PCR; TCRdb's copy keeps in-frame clones and lacks some. This sample carries approximately 44,000 clones, none of them present only once. The sequenced sample was peripheral blood mononuclear cells. These receptors were obtained from a person between 18 and 69 years old in good health.

This clone showed up many times. The read stops 3 residues short of the end of the CDR3; the missing end is completed from the germline J gene. The V call is TRBV28, the J call TRBJ1-2; 10 positions match TRBD1. This CDR3 comprises 15 residues. CDR1 and CDR2 from the germline V gene are MDHEN and SYDVKM. With 5 bases clipped from V and 3 bases from J, the junction kept 6 bases outside the gene matches. CDR3 DNA, as far as it was read: TGTGCCAGCAGTCCGTCGACAGGGGGCTACTATGGC. Protein product: CASSPSTGGYYG. The full CDR3 sequence reads CASSPSTGGYYGYTF.

This clone was observed at least ten times. The read ends 3 residues shy of where the CDR3 ends; the end is completed using the germline J gene. V and J are TRBV4-2 and TRBJ1-5; D not resolved. The CDR3 is 17 amino acids. With 4 bases removed from V and 0 bases from J, the gap between germline ends came to 16 bases. The V gene's germline CDR1 is LGHNA and CDR2 YNFKEQ. Here the CDR3 reads CASSLNGVGHSNQPQHF. The CDR3 bases that were read are TGTGCCAGCAGCCTGAACGGGGTAGGGCATAGCAATCAGCCC.

This clone was recorded many times. The read gets to within 3 residues of the CDR3 end, and the germline J gene fills in the rest. This sequence joins TRBV20-1 and TRBJ1-1; 10 bases match TRBD1. V trimming: 5 bases; J trimming: 5 bases; junction bases outside the gene matches: 5. CDR1 is DFQATT, CDR2 SNEGSKA, per germline (reference sequence). The CDR3 extends over 13 amino acids. CDR3 in amino acids: CSAPGQGGTEAFF. Incomplete CDR3 DNA: TGCAGTGCTCCCGGACAGGGGGGGACTGAA.

This clone was observed at least ten times. The missing CDR3 end, 3 residues past where the read stops, is filled in from the germline J gene. The V and J genes are TRBV29-1 and TRBJ2-1, with D perhaps TRBD2 (5 bases). V was trimmed by 2 bases and J by 0 bases, leaving 8 bases between them. From germline, CDR1 is SQVTM and CDR2 ANQGSEA. This CDR3 is built from 14 residues. Partial CDR3 DNA: TGCAGCGTTGAATGGCTAGCCTCCTACAATGAG. This translates into CSVEWLASYNE. The complete CDR3 protein is CSVEWLASYNEQFF.

This clone was seen ten or more times. Read coverage stops 3 residues before the CDR3 terminus; the germline J gene supplies the remainder. V and J are TRBV20-1 and TRBJ1-1; maybe TRBD1 (5 bases). Trimming took off 3 bases at V and 1 base at J, with 21 bases between the two ends. CDR1 is DFQATT, CDR2 SNEGSKA, per germline (reference sequence). The CDR3 has 17 amino acids. The CDR3 spells CSASGAQREVENTEAFF. The sequenced part of the CDR3 DNA is TGCAGTGCTAGTGGGGCCCAGAGGGAGGTGGAGAACACTGAA.

The sample holds many counts of this clone. The CDR3 sequence is CASFGTETKPQHF. Incomplete CDR3 DNA: TGTGCCAGCTTTGGGACAGAAACCAAACCC. The rearrangement uses TRBV28 and TRBJ1-5; 7 bases map to TRBD1. The read falls 3 residues short of the CDR3 end, and the missing part is taken from the germline J gene. Germline assignment: CDR1 MDHEN and CDR2 SYDVKM. The length of the CDR3 is 13 residues.

Ten or more counts support this clone. A read error may account for a junction end that differs from germline. Read data end 3 residues before the CDR3 end; the end is taken from the germline J gene. V gene TRBV7-7 combines with J gene TRBJ2-1, with 10 nucleotides matching TRBD2. There are 14 residues in the CDR3. Per germline, CDR1 SSHAT and CDR2 FNYEAQ (reference sequence). The part of the CDR3 DNA that was read is TGTGCTAGCAGCGGGGGGGGGATGGACAATGAG. Protein product: CASSGGGMDNE. The whole CDR3 is CASSGGGMDNEQFF.

To note about this clone: The DNA ends 3 residues before the CDR3 does, and the rest of the CDR3 is filled in from the germline J gene. The chain uses TRBV11-3 and TRBJ2-7; 7 positions match TRBD1. CDR1 SGHNT and CDR2 YENEEA come from the germline V gene. The junction had 2 bases not matched to a gene; V was cut back by 1 base and J by 5 bases. CDR3 size: 13 residues. The CDR3 reads CASSLGQGDEQYF. Partial CDR3 DNA: TGTGCCAGCAGCTTAGGGCAGGGGGACGAG.

The sample holds many counts of this clone. The CDR3 end is not reached by the read, which stops 3 residues before it; the germline J gene fills it in. The chain has TRBV18 and TRBJ1-6; possibly TRBD1 for D (6 bases). This CDR3 is 18 amino acids long. Per germline, CDR1 KGHSH and CDR2 LQKENI. V dropped 0 bases and J dropped 6 bases, with 18 bases sitting between them. The sequenced CDR3 bases are TGTGCCAGCTCACCACCAAATCAGGGGACCTCTCGTAATTCACCC. Protein: CASSPPNQGTSRNSP. The complete CDR3 sequence is CASSPPNQGTSRNSPLHF.

Ten or more counts support this clone. The CDR3 bases that were read are TGTGCCAGTAGGGGTCTAGCGGGACACACCTACAATGAG. Its translation: CASRGLAGHTYNE. Given in full, the CDR3 is CASRGLAGHTYNEQFF. The chain is built from TRBV19 and TRBJ2-1; 9 nucleotides agree with TRBD2. The CDR3 is cut off 3 residues early in the read; its end comes from the germline J gene. CDR1 and CDR2 (germline): LNHDA, SQIVND (reference sequence). The CDR3 runs to 16 residues. Trimming at V came to 6 bases and at J to 2 bases, leaving 8 bases not matched to a gene.

This clone was seen at least ten times. Coverage ceases 3 residues before the CDR3 finishes, and the germline J gene fills in the end. This chain links TRBV5-1 with TRBJ1-1, with a tentative D call TRBD1 (6 bases). CDR1 is SGHRS and CDR2 is YFSETQ in the germline V gene. The CDR3 has 12 residues. The DNA read from the CDR3 is TGCGCCAGCAGACTCCTTCAGGGGGAA. Translated, it gives CASRLLQGE. The full CDR3 reads CASRLLQGEAFF.

This clone was counted at least ten times. The missing CDR3 end, 3 residues past where the read stops, is filled in from the germline J gene. This rearrangement joins TRBV20-1 to TRBJ1-6, with 10 bases aligning to TRBD1. The germline gives CDR1 DFQATT, CDR2 SNEGSKA (reference sequence). The length of the CDR3 is 15 residues. Here the CDR3 reads CSATDGDRGPSPLHF. The CDR3 bases that were read are TGCAGTGCTACGGACGGAGACAGGGGGCCTTCTCCC.

This clone was recorded at least ten times. The CDR3 goes on 3 residues after the read ends, and that part is filled in from the germline J gene. The gene calls are TRBV2 and TRBJ1-6; perhaps TRBD1 as D (6 bases). V was clipped by 8 bases and J by 12 bases, with 17 bases between them. CDR3 length: 13 residues. The germline gives CDR1 SNHLY, CDR2 FYNNEI. Incomplete CDR3 DNA: TGTGCCAGCTCGGGCCCGTGGGGGCAACCC. This sequence encodes CASSGPWGQP. The whole CDR3 sequence reads CASSGPWGQPLHF.